Below are 5 T cell receptor beta chains sequenced from a single sample in a study of T cell clones after liver transplantation. Sequencing used immunoSEQ multiplex PCR; TCRdb keeps in-frame clones, though not all of them. In the table there are around 71,000 clones, 75% to 90% of which are singletons. Specimen: CD4+ T cells from blood, collected 12 months after liver transplant. The source of these receptors is a human patient who received a liver transplant. Some T cells may possibly be graft donor cells.

This clone was seen only a few times. This chain uses TRBV7-2 with TRBJ2-1, with D perhaps assigned TRBD1 or TRBD2 (5 bases each). Germline lookup yields CDR1 SGHTA and CDR2 FQGNSA. The CDR3 totals 15 residues. The V end lost 0 bases, the J end lost 3 bases, and 9 bases lay between the germline ends. This CDR3 reads CASSLAGANYNEQFF. The CDR3 coding sequence is TGTGCCAGCAGCTTAGCCGGGGCCAACTACAATGAGCAGTTCTTC.

This clone has just one count. The rearrangement uses TRBV28 and TRBJ2-7; 10 bases align to TRBD1. Germline assignment: CDR1 MDHEN and CDR2 SYDVKM. V gave up 7 bases and J gave up 5 bases; unmatched junction bases: 2. CDR3 size: 12 residues. The CDR3 is CASTTGGHEQYF. The CDR3 DNA is TGTGCCAGCACGACAGGGGGCCACGAGCAGTACTTC.

The chain links TRBV20-1 to TRBJ2-1, with D maybe TRBD2 (6 bases). Trimming took off 0 bases at V and 12 bases at J, with 9 bases between the two ends. This CDR3 comprises 11 residues. The germline V gene encodes CDR1 DFQATT and CDR2 SNEGSKA (reference sequence). The CDR3 is CSAREGGWQFF. The CDR3 bases are TGCAGTGCTAGAGAAGGAGGGTGGCAGTTCTTC.

This chain uses TRBV16 with TRBJ1-3; D not certain. The germline gives CDR1 KGHSY, CDR2 FQNENV. Trimming left V 5 bases short and J 3 bases short, with 14 bases between. This CDR3 is 15 amino acids long. For the CDR3, the DNA is TGTGCCAGCAGCGTATGGAAAGGAGGTGGAAACACCATATATTTT. Translating it yields CASSVWKGGGNTIYF.

J is TRBJ2-1 and V is TRBV28; 8 bases fit TRBD1. CDR1 is MDHEN, CDR2 SYDVKM, per germline. J lost 12 bases, V lost 3 bases, and 4 bases had no gene match. The CDR3 length is 12 residues. The CDR3 DNA reads as TGTGCCAGCAGTTTCTCAGGGGGCTGGCAGTTCTTC. As protein: CASSFSGGWQFF.